The present TCR beta chain was sequenced within a study of control samples from healthy donors and cancer patients. The protocol was immunoSEQ multiplex PCR, while the TCRdb copy is restricted to in-frame clones and leaves out a portion. The sample has 55,000 to 85,000 clones, 85% to 90% seen once; the top ten hold about 19%. Between the trimmed V and J ends, which lost 2 bases and 8 bases, there was a span of 8 bases. This CDR3 has 12 amino acids. This clonotype was sampled from a man between 60 and 70 years old with lung cancer. This chain joins TRBV12-3 or TRBV12-4 and TRBJ2-3; D might be TRBD2 (5 bases). The sample comprised PBMCs. CDR3 bases: TGTGCCAGCAGTTTATATCGGGGTACGCAGTATTTT. Protein product: CASSLYRGTQYF.